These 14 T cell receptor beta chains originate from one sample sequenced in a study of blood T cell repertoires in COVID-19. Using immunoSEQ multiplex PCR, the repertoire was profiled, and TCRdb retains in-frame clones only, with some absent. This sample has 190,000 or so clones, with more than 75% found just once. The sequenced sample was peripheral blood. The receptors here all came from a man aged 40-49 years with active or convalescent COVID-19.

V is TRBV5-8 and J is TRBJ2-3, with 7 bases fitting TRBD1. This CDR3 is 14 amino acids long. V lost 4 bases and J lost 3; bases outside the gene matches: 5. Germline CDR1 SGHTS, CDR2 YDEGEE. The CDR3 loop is CASSLDRATDTQYF. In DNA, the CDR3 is TGTGCCAGCAGCCTAGACAGGGCTACAGATACGCAGTATTTT.

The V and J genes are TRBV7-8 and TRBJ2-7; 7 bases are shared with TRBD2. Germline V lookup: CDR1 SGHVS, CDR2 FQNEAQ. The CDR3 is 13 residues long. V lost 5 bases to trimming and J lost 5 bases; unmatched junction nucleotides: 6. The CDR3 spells CASSSGDKNEQYF. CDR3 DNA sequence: TGTGCCAGCAGCAGCGGGGATAAAAACGAGCAGTACTTC.

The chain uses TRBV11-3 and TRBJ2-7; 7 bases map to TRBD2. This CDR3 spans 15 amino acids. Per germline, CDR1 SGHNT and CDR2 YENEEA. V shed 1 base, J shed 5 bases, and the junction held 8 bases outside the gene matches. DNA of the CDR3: TGTGCCAGCAGCTTAGGCGGGGGACTTAACGACGAGCAGTACTTC. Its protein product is CASSLGGGLNDEQYF.

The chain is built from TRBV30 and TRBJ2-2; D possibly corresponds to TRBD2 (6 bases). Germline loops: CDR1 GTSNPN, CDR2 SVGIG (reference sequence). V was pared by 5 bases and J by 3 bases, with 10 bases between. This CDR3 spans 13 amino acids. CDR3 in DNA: TGTGCCTGGGCCAGGGAGGACACCGGGGAGCTGTTTTTT. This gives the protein CAWAREDTGELFF.

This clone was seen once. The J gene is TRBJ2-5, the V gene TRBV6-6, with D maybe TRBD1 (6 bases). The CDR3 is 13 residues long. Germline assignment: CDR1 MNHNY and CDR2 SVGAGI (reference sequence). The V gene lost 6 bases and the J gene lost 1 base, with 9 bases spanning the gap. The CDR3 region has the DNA TGTGCCAGCAGCGACAGGTTCCAAGAGACCCAGTACTTC. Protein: CASSDRFQETQYF.

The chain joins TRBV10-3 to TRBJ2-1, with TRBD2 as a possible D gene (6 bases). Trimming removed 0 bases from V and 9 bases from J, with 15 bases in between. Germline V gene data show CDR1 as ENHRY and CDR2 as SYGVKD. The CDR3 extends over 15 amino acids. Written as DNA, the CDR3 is TGTGCCATCAGTGAGTCGACTAGAGCGAAGAGTGAGCAGTTCTTC. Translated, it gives CAISESTRAKSEQFF.

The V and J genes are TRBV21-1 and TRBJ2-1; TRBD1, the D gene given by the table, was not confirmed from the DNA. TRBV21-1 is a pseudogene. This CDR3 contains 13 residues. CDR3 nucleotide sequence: TGTGCCAGCAGCACTCTGACAGTCAATGAGCAGTTCTTC. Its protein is CASSTLTVNEQFF.

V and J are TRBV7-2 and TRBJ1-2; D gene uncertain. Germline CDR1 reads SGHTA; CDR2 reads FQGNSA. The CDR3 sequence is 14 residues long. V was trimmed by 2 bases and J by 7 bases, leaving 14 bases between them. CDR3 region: CASSLFFDRGGYTF. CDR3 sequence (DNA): TGTGCCAGCAGCTTATTCTTCGACCGAGGTGGCTACACCTTC.

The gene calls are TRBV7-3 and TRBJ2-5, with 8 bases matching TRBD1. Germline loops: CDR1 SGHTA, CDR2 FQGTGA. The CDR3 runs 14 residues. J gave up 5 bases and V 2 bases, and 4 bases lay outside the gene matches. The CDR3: CASSLGRGQETQYF. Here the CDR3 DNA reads TGTGCCAGCAGCTTAGGCAGGGGGCAGGAGACCCAGTACTTC. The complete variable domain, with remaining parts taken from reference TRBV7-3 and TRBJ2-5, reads GAGVSQTPSNKVTEKGKYVELRCDPISGHTALYWYRQSLGQGPEFLIYFQGTGAADDSGLPNDRFFAVRPEGSVSTLKIQRTERGDSAVYLCASSLGRGQETQYFGPGTRLLVL.

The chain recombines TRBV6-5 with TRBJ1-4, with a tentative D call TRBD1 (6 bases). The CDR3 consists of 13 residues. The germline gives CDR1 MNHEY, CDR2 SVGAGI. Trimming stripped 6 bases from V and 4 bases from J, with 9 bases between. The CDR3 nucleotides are TGTGCCAGCAGACAGGGTATTAATGAAAAACTGTTTTTT. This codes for CASRQGINEKLFF.

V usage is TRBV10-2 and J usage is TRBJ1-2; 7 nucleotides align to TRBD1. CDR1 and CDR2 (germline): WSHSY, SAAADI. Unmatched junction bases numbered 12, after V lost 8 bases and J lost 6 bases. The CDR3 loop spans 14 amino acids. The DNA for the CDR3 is TGCGCCAGCGCTCCGGGTAGGGGGCGTGATGGCTACACCTTC. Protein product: CASAPGRGRDGYTF.

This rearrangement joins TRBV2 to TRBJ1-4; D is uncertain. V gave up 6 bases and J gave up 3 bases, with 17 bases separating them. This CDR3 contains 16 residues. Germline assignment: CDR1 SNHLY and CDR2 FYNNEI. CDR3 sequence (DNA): TGTGCCAGCAGCCCCACATGGCCGGGAGCTAATGAAAAACTGTTTTTT. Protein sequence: CASSPTWPGANEKLFF.

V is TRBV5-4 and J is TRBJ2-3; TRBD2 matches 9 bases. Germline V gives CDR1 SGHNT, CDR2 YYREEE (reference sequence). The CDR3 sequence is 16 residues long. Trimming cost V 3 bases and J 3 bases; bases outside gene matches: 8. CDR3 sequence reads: CASSSVASGVTDTQYF. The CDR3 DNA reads TGTGCCAGCAGCTCCGTGGCTAGCGGGGTTACAGATACGCAGTATTTT.

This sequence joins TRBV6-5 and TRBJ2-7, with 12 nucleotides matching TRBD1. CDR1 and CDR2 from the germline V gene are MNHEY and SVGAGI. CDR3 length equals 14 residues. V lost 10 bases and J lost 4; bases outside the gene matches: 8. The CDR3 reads CATQGQGAGYEQYF. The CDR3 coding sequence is TGTGCCACCCAGGGACAGGGGGCTGGGTACGAGCAGTACTTC.